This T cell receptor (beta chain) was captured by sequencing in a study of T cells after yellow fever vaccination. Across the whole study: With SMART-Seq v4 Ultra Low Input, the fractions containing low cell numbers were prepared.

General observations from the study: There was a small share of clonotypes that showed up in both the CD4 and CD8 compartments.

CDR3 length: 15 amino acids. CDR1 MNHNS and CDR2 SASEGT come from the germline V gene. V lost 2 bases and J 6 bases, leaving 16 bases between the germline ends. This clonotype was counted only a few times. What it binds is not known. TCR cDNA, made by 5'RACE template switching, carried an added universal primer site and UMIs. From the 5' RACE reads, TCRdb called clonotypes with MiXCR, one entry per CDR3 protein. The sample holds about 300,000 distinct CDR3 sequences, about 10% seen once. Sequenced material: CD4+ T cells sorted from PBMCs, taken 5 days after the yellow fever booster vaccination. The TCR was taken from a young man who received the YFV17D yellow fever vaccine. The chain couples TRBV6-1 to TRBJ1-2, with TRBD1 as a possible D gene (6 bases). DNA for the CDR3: TGTGCCAGCAGTGAAACACCCCAGAGACAGGATGGCTACACCTTC. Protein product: CASSETPQRQDGYTF.